Shown below are 27 T cell receptor beta chains from a single sample sequenced in a study of shared T cell receptors in the human thymus. Clones were sequenced by immunoSEQ multiplex PCR, and TCRdb holds only the in-frame ones, with some missing. The sample yields roughly 660,000 clones, roughly 90% seen once. In addition, the sample was reused for a study of human thymus T cells.

Sequencing was done on a sample of thymocytes. These receptors all come from a boy under three years old with a congenital heart defect.

The J gene is TRBJ2-7, the V gene TRBV15; no definite D call. Trimming took off 0 bases at V and 3 bases at J, with 12 bases between the two ends. The CDR3 is made up of 15 amino acids. Germline V gene lookup returns CDR1 LNHNV and CDR2 YYDKDF (reference sequence). The CDR3 nucleotides read TGTGCCACCAGCAGAGATTCCCCCTCCTGCTACGAGCAGTACTTC. Translation: CATSRDSPSCYEQYF.

The genes are TRBV29-1 and TRBJ1-1; D not resolved. CDR1 and CDR2 from the germline V gene are SQVTM and ANQGSEA. Trimming took off 6 bases at V and 5 bases at J, with 16 bases between the two ends. CDR3 size: 13 residues. Here the CDR3 DNA reads TGCAGCGTCCGGGAGCTATGGGGTACTGAAGCTTTCTTT. Amino acids: CSVRELWGTEAFF.

The chain joins TRBV18 to TRBJ2-7, with 11 bases matching TRBD2. CDR3 size: 15 residues. Looked up from germline, CDR1 is KGHSH and CDR2 is LQKENI. The junction had 6 bases not matched to a gene; V was cut back by 2 bases and J by 6 bases. As DNA, the CDR3 is TGTGCCAGCTCACCAACACTAGCGGGAGCCGTCGAGCAGTACTTC. Translated: CASSPTLAGAVEQYF.

J is TRBJ1-3 and V is TRBV4-1; the D is unclear. Germline V gene lookup returns CDR1 MGHRA and CDR2 YSYEKL. The CDR3 extends over 15 amino acids. V was cut by 8 bases and J by 0 bases, with 14 bases left in between. The CDR3 DNA sequence: TGCGCCAGCTGCGCGCGAGTCAACTCTGGAAACACCATATATTTT. It encodes CASCARVNSGNTIYF.

The chain employs TRBV30 and TRBJ2-6, with TRBD1 identical over 9 bases. The CDR3 length is 22 residues. Germline assignment: CDR1 GTSNPN and CDR2 SVGIG (reference sequence). The V gene end was trimmed by 2 bases and the J gene end by 0 bases; junction bases not matched to a gene: 20. CDR3 nucleotide sequence: TGTGCCTGGAGTCAACCTGGGACAGGGAGCTCAGAGGGGAGCTCTGGGGCCAACGTCCTGACTTTC. Translating it yields CAWSQPGTGSSEGSSGANVLTF.

The chain is built from TRBV6-5 and TRBJ2-4; TRBD1 is a possible D gene (5 bases). This CDR3 spans 15 amino acids. Deletions cut 5 bases from V and 3 bases from J, with 14 bases between. The V gene's germline CDR1 is MNHEY and CDR2 SVGAGI. The CDR3 loop reads CASSQRTPFKNIQYF. The CDR3 DNA sequence: TGTGCCAGCAGTCAAAGGACACCCTTCAAAAACATTCAGTACTTC.

This clone was seen a handful of times. The rearrangement uses TRBV21-1 and TRBJ1-3; TRBD1 is the table's D call and was not checked against the DNA. TRBV21-1 is assigned pseudogene status. The CDR3 totals 16 residues. Here the CDR3 reads CASSKGSGSTGNTIYF. CDR3 bases: TGTGCCAGCAGCAAAGGGTCAGGGTCGACGGGAAACACCATATATTTT.

This chain joins TRBV5-3 and TRBJ2-1; D ambiguous. TRBV5-3 is flagged as an ORF with uncertain function. Trimming removed 1 base at V and 14 bases at J, with 13 bases between. CDR3 length equals 12 residues. This chain's CDR3 is CARSLSCPGEFF. The CDR3 bases are TGTGCCAGAAGCTTGTCGTGTCCAGGTGAGTTCTTC.

The V and J genes are TRBV12-2 and TRBJ2-1; TRBD1 was called by the table and not checked on the DNA. TRBV12-2 is a pseudogene locus. The CDR3 is 17 residues long. CDR3 in DNA: TGTGCAAGTCGCTCATTCCCGGGACAGGGTATGTACAATGAGCAGTTCTTC. Translated: CASRSFPGQGMYNEQFF.

Turning to this clone: It is unclear where the CDR3 begins or ends on the DNA, so no DNA is shown, and the CDR3 is as TCRdb lists it. This sequence joins TRBV21-1 and TRBJ2-7; the table's D call, TRBD2, was not checked against the DNA. TRBV21-1 is listed as a pseudogene. The CDR3 comprises 16 residues, both ends counted. This chain's CDR3 is CASSKVGGGTSYEQYF.

The chain combines TRBV5-4 with TRBJ1-1, with 8 bases that match TRBD1. The CDR3 spans 17 residues. Germline V gene lookup returns CDR1 SGHNT and CDR2 YYREEE (reference sequence). The V and J ends lost 0 bases and 5 bases, in that order; junction bases with no gene match: 12. The CDR3 sequence is CASSLVRLAGGMTEAFF. CDR3 sequence (DNA): TGTGCCAGCAGCTTGGTCCGCTTGGCAGGGGGCATGACTGAAGCTTTCTTT.

The chain employs TRBV9 and TRBJ1-1; TRBD1 is a possible D gene (5 bases). Trimming took off 3 bases at V and 0 bases at J, with 9 bases between the two ends. This CDR3 contains 14 residues. Per germline, CDR1 SGDLS and CDR2 YYNGEE. CDR3: CASSGGTVNTEAFF. In nucleotides, the CDR3 is TGTGCCAGCAGCGGCGGGACGGTGAACACTGAAGCTTTCTTT.

V is TRBV11-3 and J is TRBJ2-7, with D maybe TRBD2 (6 bases). V was pared by 6 bases and J by 2 bases, with 17 bases between. Germline V gene data show CDR1 as SGHNT and CDR2 as YENEEA. The CDR3 runs to 15 residues. The CDR3 protein is CASRPRGTFTYEQYF. DNA of the CDR3: TGTGCCAGCAGACCTCGGGGGACCTTTACCTACGAGCAGTACTTC.

This chain links TRBV29-1 with TRBJ2-3, with 12 bases lining up with TRBD2. V was clipped by 6 bases and J by 0 bases; unmatched bases: 19. The CDR3 runs to 20 residues. CDR1 and CDR2 (germline): SQVTM, ANQGSEA. The CDR3 loop reads CSVRQGAKLAGGPSTDTQYF. The CDR3 DNA is TGCAGCGTGCGACAGGGGGCCAAACTAGCGGGGGGCCCTAGCACAGATACGCAGTATTTT.

The rearrangement uses TRBV28 and TRBJ1-2, with D uncertain. This CDR3 contains 14 residues. Trimming removed 7 bases at V and 6 bases at J, with 18 bases between. The V gene's germline CDR1 is MDHEN and CDR2 SYDVKM. DNA of the CDR3: TGTGCCAGCATCACCGGTGATCGATTCAATGGCTACACCTTC. Its protein product is CASITGDRFNGYTF.

The rearrangement uses TRBV28 and TRBJ2-7, with TRBD1 matching 10 bases. The ends lost 5 bases at V and 5 bases at J; junction bases unmatched: 12. The CDR3 covers 16 residues. Germline values: CDR1 MDHEN, CDR2 SYDVKM. CDR3 in amino acids: CASSHLRDRGPHEQYF. The CDR3 region has the DNA TGTGCCAGCAGTCACCTCCGGGACAGGGGCCCTCACGAGCAGTACTTC.

The table lists this clone with a few counts. This chain connects TRBV7-3 to TRBJ2-7; D call uncertain. Germline loops: CDR1 SGHTA, CDR2 FQGTGA. V was cut by 5 bases and J by 3 bases, with 17 bases left in between. The CDR3 is 15 amino acids. CDR3 region: CASSLGTTENYEQYF. The DNA of the CDR3 is TGTGCCAGCAGCCTAGGAACGACGGAGAACTACGAGCAGTACTTC.

This CDR3 reads CASSPLEGPPSQETQYF. Here the CDR3 DNA reads TGTGCCAGCAGCCCCCTTGAGGGCCCCCCATCCCAAGAGACCCAGTACTTC. The chain is built from TRBV7-3 and TRBJ2-5, with D perhaps TRBD2 (5 bases). Trimming stripped 5 bases from V and 1 base from J, with 20 bases between. The CDR3 is made up of 17 amino acids. Germline loops: CDR1 SGHTA, CDR2 FQGTGA.

The J gene is TRBJ2-1, the V gene TRBV6-4; 10 bases are a match to TRBD2. Per the germline V gene, CDR1 is MRHNA and CDR2 is SNTAGT. The ends lost 5 bases at V and 1 base at J; junction bases unmatched: 5. The CDR3 consists of 16 residues. CDR3 in DNA: TGTGCCAGCAGTCTTAGCGGGAGGCATTCCTACAATGAGCAGTTCTTC. This codes for CASSLSGRHSYNEQFF.

This clone has just a few counts. The chain links TRBV4-1 to TRBJ1-2; 9 nucleotides match TRBD1. This CDR3 region has 14 residues. J was trimmed by 6 bases and V by 1 base; bases with no gene match: 3. Germline CDR1 and CDR2: MGHRA and YSYEKL. CDR3 DNA sequence: TGCGCCAGCAGCCAAGCCTGGGACAGGGATGGCTACACCTTC. It translates to CASSQAWDRDGYTF.

The chain's CDR3 is CASSLDSGSYNEQFF. For the CDR3, the DNA is TGTGCCAGCAGCCTCGACAGTGGCTCCTACAATGAGCAGTTCTTC. The chain uses TRBV6-5 and TRBJ2-1; perhaps TRBD1 as D (5 bases). The length of the CDR3 is 15 residues. V lost 6 bases and J 0 bases, leaving 12 bases between the germline ends. Germline CDR1 is MNHEY and CDR2 is SVGAGI.

This clone turned up a few times. The rearrangement uses TRBV14 and TRBJ1-1; a possible D gene is TRBD1 (5 bases). Between the trimmed V and J ends, which lost 1 base and 3 bases, there was a span of 18 bases. The CDR3 has 17 residues. The germline V gene has CDR1 SGHDN and CDR2 FVKESK. CDR3 sequence (DNA): TGTGCCAGCAGCCAAGCCCCGGACACAGACCCCTACACTGAAGCTTTCTTT. Protein: CASSQAPDTDPYTEAFF.

J is TRBJ2-3 and V is TRBV10-2; 8 bases line up with TRBD1. This CDR3 is built from 16 residues. Trimming removed 5 bases from V and 0 bases from J; junction bases left unmatched: 7. Germline CDR1 WSHSY, CDR2 SAAADI. The CDR3 sequence is CASSLRGQASTDTQYF. DNA of the CDR3: TGCGCCAGCAGTCTCCGGGGACAGGCTAGCACAGATACGCAGTATTTT.

V is TRBV6-1 and J is TRBJ2-5; 9 nucleotides match TRBD2. Germline-derived CDR1 and CDR2 are MNHNS and SASEGT. With V trimmed by 2 bases and J by 4 bases, 14 bases remained unmatched. This CDR3 region has 18 residues. The CDR3 reads CASSERWGAGGPPETQYF. CDR3 in DNA: TGTGCCAGCAGTGAAAGGTGGGGCGCGGGAGGGCCTCCAGAGACCCAGTACTTC.

The chain uses TRBV2 and TRBJ2-4; 7 nucleotides align to TRBD2. Germline trimming cut 8 bases from V and 4 bases from J; bases unmatched to any gene: 8. This CDR3 region has 14 residues. CDR1 and CDR2 (germline): SNHLY, FYNNEI. CDR3 sequence: CASSWGSGKNIQYF. The CDR3, as DNA: TGTGCCAGCTCATGGGGTAGCGGGAAAAACATTCAGTACTTC.

V is TRBV28 and J is TRBJ2-5; 9 nucleotides agree with TRBD2. Germline V gives CDR1 MDHEN, CDR2 SYDVKM. Trimming at V came to 3 bases and at J to 5 bases, leaving 10 bases not matched to a gene. CDR3 size: 16 residues. CDR3 loop: CASSFGAAGGLETQYF. CDR3 coding DNA: TGTGCCAGCAGTTTTGGGGCGGCGGGAGGGCTTGAGACCCAGTACTTC. The full variable domain, its missing parts supplied by reference TRBV28 and TRBJ2-5, is DVKVTQSSRYLVKRTGEKVFLECVQDMDHENMFWYRQDPGLGLRLIYFSYDVKMKEKGDIPEGYSVSREKKERFSLILESASTNQTSMYLCASSFGAAGGLETQYFGPGTRLLVL.

The CDR3 DNA sequence: TGTGCCAGCAGCACGGGTCAGCCCCAGCATTTT. It codes for CASSTGQPQHF. The chain carries TRBV21-1 and TRBJ1-5. TRBV21-1 is given as a pseudogene. The CDR3 spans 11 residues.